The 30 T cell receptor beta chains listed next were all sequenced from one sample in a study of early T cells in non-severe SARS-CoV-2 infection. TCRdb used MiXCR to reprocess the 5' RACE reads, holding one entry per CDR3 protein. The sample yields fewer than 60,000 distinct CDR3 sequences, roughly 10% seen once. The sequencing used whole blood, collected at baseline. The origin of the receptors is an adult who was a healthcare worker with PCR-confirmed SARS-CoV-2 infection or an uninfected control (not recorded which).

This chain connects TRBV12-3 or TRBV12-4 to TRBJ1-5; no definite D call. There are 15 residues in the CDR3. Trimming removed 1 base from V and 0 bases from J, with 7 bases in between. The DNA of the CDR3 is TGTGCCAGCAGTTTAGGGCGGATTAGCAATCAGCCCCAGCATTTT. Protein: CASSLGRISNQPQHF.

This clonotype was seen ten or more times. The J gene is TRBJ1-5, the V gene TRBV12-3 or TRBV12-4; TRBD1 matches 11 bases. Trimming removed 6 bases from V and 5 bases from J; junction bases left unmatched: 6. The CDR3 is 15 residues long. CDR3 DNA sequence: TGTGCCAGCAGCCCGAGGACAGGGGGCTATCAGCCCCAGCATTTT. Translating it yields CASSPRTGGYQPQHF.

The chain combines TRBV6-1 with TRBJ2-3; 10 bases fit TRBD1. CDR1 and CDR2 (germline): MNHNS, SASEGT. After removal of 6 bases from V and 4 bases from J, the junction contained 10 bases not matched to a gene. The CDR3 consists of 16 residues. CDR3 coding DNA: TGTGCCAGCAGCACCCCCGAGGACAGGGGGGCAGATACGCAGTATTTT. It yields the protein CASSTPEDRGADTQYF.

Ten or more counts support this clonotype. The chain carries TRBV20-1 and TRBJ1-2, with a possible D match to TRBD1 (5 bases). Looked up from germline, CDR1 is DFQATT and CDR2 is SNEGSKA (reference sequence). The CDR3 is 13 amino acids. Trimming removed 3 bases from V and 4 bases from J, with 12 bases in between. The CDR3 reads CSASIPGTYGYTF. In nucleotides, the CDR3 is TGCAGTGCTAGCATTCCAGGGACCTATGGCTACACCTTC.

CDR3: CASSPPPDPNQPQHF. Written as DNA, the CDR3 is TGTGCCAGCAGTCCCCCCCCGGACCCCAATCAGCCCCAGCATTTT. The chain uses TRBV12-3 or TRBV12-4 and TRBJ1-5; no definite D call. The CDR3 loop spans 15 amino acids. The V end was cut by 5 bases, the J end by 3 bases, with 14 bases between.

The CDR3 nucleotides read TGTGCCAGCAGCTTACGGGACAGAAGTCGTTCCGGGGAGCTGTTTTTT. Protein: CASSLRDRSRSGELFF. This chain connects TRBV7-2 to TRBJ2-2, with 7 bases identical to TRBD1. The CDR3 loop spans 16 amino acids. Germline CDR1 is SGHTA and CDR2 is FQGNSA. Unmatched junction bases numbered 9, after V lost 2 bases and J lost 6 bases.

This clonotype appeared a few times. J is TRBJ2-6 and V is TRBV12-3 or TRBV12-4, with D perhaps TRBD1 (6 bases). V shed 4 bases and J shed 0 bases, with 7 bases lying between them. The CDR3 consists of 15 residues. The CDR3: CASSSGASGANVLTF. In DNA, the CDR3 is TGTGCCAGCAGTTCAGGGGCCTCTGGGGCCAACGTCCTGACTTTC.

The chain employs TRBV18 and TRBJ2-1, with 9 bases aligning to TRBD2. This CDR3 has 19 amino acids. Losses at the gene ends were 3 bases for V and 4 bases for J; bases not matched to a gene: 16. Germline-derived CDR1 and CDR2 are KGHSH and LQKENI. The CDR3, as DNA: TGTGCCAGCTCACCCGCCCCGGGACTAGCTCGAGGGACTTACAATGAGCAGTTCTTC. Its protein is CASSPAPGLARGTYNEQFF. Full variable domain (remainder filled in from reference TRBV18 and TRBJ2-1): NAGVMQNPRHLVRRRGQEARLRCSPMKGHSHVYWYRQLPEEGLKFMVYLQKENIIDESGMPKERFSAEFPKEGPSILRIQQVVRGDSAAYFCASSPAPGLARGTYNEQFFGPGTRLTVL.

This clonotype was recorded many times. This CDR3 reads CASSLGVGVTDTQYF. CDR3 nucleotides: TGTGCCAGCAGCTTAGGCGTGGGGGTAACAGATACGCAGTATTTT. The chain links TRBV11-2 to TRBJ2-3; D tentatively fits TRBD1 or TRBD2 (5 bases each). CDR1 SGHAT and CDR2 FQNNGV come from the germline V gene. V was trimmed by 1 base and J by 3 bases, leaving 11 bases between them. The CDR3 consists of 15 residues.

This clonotype was seen at least ten times. The chain joins TRBV11-2 to TRBJ2-7; 15 positions agree with TRBD2. The CDR3 length is 18 residues. The V gene end was trimmed by 4 bases and the J gene end by 2 bases; junction bases not matched to a gene: 9. The germline gives CDR1 SGHAT, CDR2 FQNNGV. CDR3 sequence reads: CASSSIGRTSGRAYEQYF. For the CDR3, the DNA is TGTGCCAGCAGCTCCATAGGGAGGACTAGCGGGAGGGCCTACGAGCAGTACTTC.

This clonotype was counted a few times. V usage is TRBV29-1 and J usage is TRBJ1-3, with no clear D. Trimming removed 4 bases from V and 0 bases from J, with 7 bases in between. Germline-derived CDR1 and CDR2 are SQVTM and ANQGSEA. CDR3 length: 13 amino acids. The CDR3 DNA is TGCAGCGTTGCGGCAGACTCTGGAAACACCATATATTTT. Translating it yields CSVAADSGNTIYF.

The CDR3 coding sequence is TGCGCCAGCAGCCGGAGTGGCAGTGAAGCTTTCTTT. It is translated as CASSRSGSEAFF. V and J are TRBV4-3 and TRBJ1-1, with unresolved D. This CDR3 contains 12 residues. Germline assignment: CDR1 LGHNA and CDR2 YSLEER. V was cut by 4 bases and J by 7 bases, with 10 bases left in between.

This clonotype was seen more than once but under ten times. The chain links TRBV18 to TRBJ2-3; D tentatively reads TRBD1 or TRBD2 (5 bases each). The V gene lost 5 bases and the J gene lost 2 bases, with 8 bases spanning the gap. Germline assignment: CDR1 KGHSH and CDR2 LQKENI. There are 13 residues in the CDR3. CDR3 sequence (DNA): TGTGCCAGCTCAGATGGGACCACAGATACGCAGTATTTT. The encoded protein is CASSDGTTDTQYF.

Details on this clonotype: The germline gene is not matched at one end of the junction; a read error may be the cause. The chain recombines TRBV28 with TRBJ1-2; D ambiguous. The CDR3 has 14 residues. Per the germline V gene, CDR1 is MDHEN and CDR2 is SYDVKM. CDR3 region: CAGSPHTPVYGYTF. Here the CDR3 DNA reads TGTGCCGGCAGTCCCCACACGCCAGTCTATGGCTACACCTTC.

V usage is TRBV3-1 and J usage is TRBJ2-1; D call uncertain. The germline CDR1 and CDR2 sequences are LGHDT and YNNKEL (reference sequence). CDR3 length: 15 amino acids. V lost 2 bases to trimming and J lost 3 bases, with 11 bases between them. CDR3 loop: CASSQSQHLYNEQFF. In nucleotides, the CDR3 is TGTGCCAGCAGCCAATCCCAGCACCTCTACAATGAGCAGTTCTTC.

This clonotype was detected ten times or more. The chain couples TRBV20-1 to TRBJ1-1; 7 nucleotides align to TRBD1. The CDR3 length is 14 residues. V gave up 6 bases and J gave up 3 bases; unmatched junction bases: 10. Per germline, CDR1 DFQATT and CDR2 SNEGSKA (reference sequence). The CDR3 loop reads CSAYETGVYTEAFF. The CDR3 DNA reads TGCAGTGCGTACGAAACAGGGGTGTACACTGAAGCTTTCTTT.

This clonotype was observed a handful of times. This rearrangement joins TRBV4-3 to TRBJ1-1; 7 positions agree with TRBD1. CDR1 is LGHNA and CDR2 is YSLEER in the germline V gene. The CDR3 covers 15 residues. V was pared by 0 bases and J by 1 base, with 2 bases of the junction left unmatched. CDR3 bases: TGCGCCAGCAGCCAAGACTACAGGGGGAACACTGAAGCTTTCTTT. Its translation is CASSQDYRGNTEAFF.

This clonotype was seen many times. This rearrangement joins TRBV10-3 to TRBJ2-4, with D maybe TRBD2 (6 bases). The CDR3 sequence is 15 residues long. V dropped 10 bases and J dropped 2 bases, with 18 bases sitting between them. Germline-derived CDR1 and CDR2 are ENHRY and SYGVKD. CDR3 protein: CATRGSMGTKNIQYF. For the CDR3, the DNA is TGTGCCACCCGGGGGTCTATGGGGACCAAAAACATTCAGTACTTC.

Concerning this clonotype itself: This may stem from a read error, because a much larger clone lies one nucleotide away. For the CDR3, the DNA is TGTGCCAGCAGATATTATGCAGGGTTGGGCACTGAAGCTTTCTTT. Translated: CASRYYAGLGTEAFF. The chain joins TRBV28 to TRBJ1-1; a weak D match, TRBD1 (5 bases). The V and J ends lost 6 bases and 4 bases respectively, with 18 bases between them. The CDR3 runs to 15 residues. CDR1 MDHEN and CDR2 SYDVKM come from the germline V gene.

This clonotype was recorded many times. The chain links TRBV7-2 to TRBJ2-6; no clear D. CDR3 length equals 13 residues. Per the germline V gene, CDR1 is SGHTA and CDR2 is FQGNSA. The V gene lost 5 bases and the J gene lost 6 bases, with 8 bases spanning the gap. CDR3 nucleotide sequence: TGTGCCAGCAGCCCCTTCCTGGCCAACGTCCTGACTTTC. It codes for CASSPFLANVLTF.

The rearrangement links TRBV5-4 to TRBJ1-6; tentative D call: TRBD1 (5 bases). Trimming took 2 bases from V and 7 from J, leaving 13 bases between them. This CDR3 comprises 15 residues. Germline V lookup: CDR1 SGHNT, CDR2 YYREEE (reference sequence). CDR3 DNA sequence: TGTGCCAGCAGCTTTCGTGACAGATTGAATTCACCCCTCCACTTT. Translation: CASSFRDRLNSPLHF.

This chain uses TRBV5-5 with TRBJ2-1; D unclear. The V end was cut by 4 bases, the J end by 1 base, with 12 bases between. The germline V gene has CDR1 SGHKS and CDR2 YYEKEE (reference sequence). There are 15 residues in the CDR3. The CDR3 DNA follows: TGTGCCAGCAGCCCGGCCCCCGAATCCTACAATGAGCAGTTCTTC. This codes for CASSPAPESYNEQFF.

This chain uses TRBV14 with TRBJ2-7; possibly TRBD1 or TRBD2 for D (6 bases each). The germline gives CDR1 SGHDN, CDR2 FVKESK. This CDR3 is 13 amino acids long. Trimming removed 4 bases from V and 3 bases from J, with 10 bases in between. CDR3 loop: CASSPRGGYEQYF. In DNA, the CDR3 is TGTGCCAGCAGCCCCAGGGGAGGCTACGAGCAGTACTTC. Full variable domain (rest looked up from reference TRBV14 and TRBJ2-7): EAGVTQFPSHSVIEKGQTVTLRCDPISGHDNLYWYRRVMGKEIKFLLHFVKESKQDESGMPNNRFLAERTGGTYSTLKVQPAELEDSGVYFCASSPRGGYEQYFGPGTRLTVT.

V usage is TRBV3-1 and J usage is TRBJ2-5; D is perhaps TRBD2 (6 bases). Germline CDR1 LGHDT, CDR2 YNNKEL (reference sequence). There are 17 residues in the CDR3. V was shortened by 4 bases and J by 1 base, with 19 bases between the two germline ends. The DNA of the CDR3 is TGTGCCAGCAGCCCTCTCCCCCGGAGGGGAATCCAAGAGACCCAGTACTTC. Its protein product is CASSPLPRRGIQETQYF.

There are many counts of this clonotype. V gene TRBV9 combines with J gene TRBJ2-7, with TRBD2 matching 7 bases. CDR1 SGDLS and CDR2 YYNGEE come from the germline V gene. The V and J ends lost 0 bases and 4 bases, in that order; junction bases with no gene match: 4. The CDR3 contains 14 residues. The CDR3 is CASSVAPAGYEQYF. The CDR3, as DNA: TGTGCCAGCAGCGTAGCACCAGCGGGGTACGAGCAGTACTTC.

This clonotype occurred many times. This chain joins TRBV19 and TRBJ2-1, with a tentative D call TRBD2 (6 bases). Trimming took off 1 base at V and 9 bases at J, with 10 bases between the two ends. Germline-derived CDR1 and CDR2 are LNHDA and SQIVND (reference sequence). CDR3 size: 13 residues. The CDR3 spells CASSIGGVLEQFF. Here the CDR3 DNA reads TGTGCCAGTAGTATAGGGGGGGTACTTGAGCAGTTCTTC.

This clonotype was seen ten or more times. CDR3 DNA: TGCGCCAGCAGCCCAACATCGAACGGTTCACCCCTCCACTTT. It translates to CASSPTSNGSPLHF. This chain uses TRBV4-3 with TRBJ1-6; D not resolved. V lost 4 bases and J lost 9, with 13 bases in between. Germline lookup yields CDR1 LGHNA and CDR2 YSLEER. The CDR3 is 14 residues long.

In this sample, this clonotype turned up many times. The chain carries TRBV20-1 and TRBJ1-2; D is unclear. The CDR3 spans 14 residues. CDR1 is DFQATT, CDR2 SNEGSKA, per germline (reference sequence). V was trimmed by 3 bases and J by 2 bases, leaving 13 bases between them. CDR3 nucleotides: TGCAGTGCTAGGAACAGCGTGTCCAACTATGGCTACACCTTC. Encoded protein: CSARNSVSNYGYTF.

This clonotype was seen a handful of times. This chain uses TRBV2 with TRBJ2-1; 7 bases line up with TRBD1. Trimming cost V 6 bases and J 9 bases; bases outside gene matches: 5. This CDR3 is built from 12 residues. Looked up from germline, CDR1 is SNHLY and CDR2 is FYNNEI. This CDR3 is CASRQGPGEQFF. The DNA of the CDR3 is TGTGCCAGCAGACAGGGGCCGGGTGAGCAGTTCTTC.

This chain connects TRBV7-2 to TRBJ2-3; tentative D call: TRBD2 (5 bases). Between the trimmed V and J ends, which lost 0 bases and 4 bases, there was a span of 8 bases. The CDR3 is made up of 14 amino acids. Germline assignment: CDR1 SGHTA and CDR2 FQGNSA. The CDR3 sequence: CASSLALEADTQYF. CDR3 nucleotide sequence: TGTGCCAGCAGCTTAGCGCTGGAGGCAGATACGCAGTATTTT.